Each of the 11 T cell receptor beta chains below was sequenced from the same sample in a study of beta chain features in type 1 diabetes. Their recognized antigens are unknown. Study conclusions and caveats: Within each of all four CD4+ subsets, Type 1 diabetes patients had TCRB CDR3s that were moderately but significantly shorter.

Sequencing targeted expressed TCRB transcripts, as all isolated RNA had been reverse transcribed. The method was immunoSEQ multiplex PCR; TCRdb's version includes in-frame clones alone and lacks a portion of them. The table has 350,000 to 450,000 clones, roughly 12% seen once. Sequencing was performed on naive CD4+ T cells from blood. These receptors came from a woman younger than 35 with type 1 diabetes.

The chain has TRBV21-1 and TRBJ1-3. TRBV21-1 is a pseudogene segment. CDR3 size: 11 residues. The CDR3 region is CASSNGLSIYF. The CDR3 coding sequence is TGTGCCAGCAGCAACGGACTAAGCATATATTTT.

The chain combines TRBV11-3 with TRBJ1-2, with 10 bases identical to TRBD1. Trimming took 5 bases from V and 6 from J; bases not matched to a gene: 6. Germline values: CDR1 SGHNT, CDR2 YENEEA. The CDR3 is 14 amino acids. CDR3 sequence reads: CASSRSGTGDGYTF. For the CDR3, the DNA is TGTGCCAGCAGCCGCTCCGGGACAGGGGATGGCTACACCTTC.

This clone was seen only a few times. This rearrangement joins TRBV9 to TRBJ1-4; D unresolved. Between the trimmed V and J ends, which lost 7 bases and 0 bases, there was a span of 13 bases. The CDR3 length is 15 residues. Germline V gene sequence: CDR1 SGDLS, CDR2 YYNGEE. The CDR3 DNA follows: TGTGCCAGCTCGGGGTCTCACTCAACTAATGAAAAACTGTTTTTT. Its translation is CASSGSHSTNEKLFF.

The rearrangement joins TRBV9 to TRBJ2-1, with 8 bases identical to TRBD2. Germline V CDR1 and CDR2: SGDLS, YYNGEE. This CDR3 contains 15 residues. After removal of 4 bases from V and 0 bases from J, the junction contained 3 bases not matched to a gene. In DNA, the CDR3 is TGTGCCAGCAGCACAAGCGGGGGCTCCTACAATGAGCAGTTCTTC. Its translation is CASSTSGGSYNEQFF.

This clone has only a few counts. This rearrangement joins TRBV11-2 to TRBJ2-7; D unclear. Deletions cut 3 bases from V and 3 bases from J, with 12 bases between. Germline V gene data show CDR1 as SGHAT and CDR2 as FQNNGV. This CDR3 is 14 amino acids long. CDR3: CASSFLTENYEQYF. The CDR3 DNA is TGTGCCAGCAGCTTTTTAACAGAGAACTACGAGCAGTACTTC. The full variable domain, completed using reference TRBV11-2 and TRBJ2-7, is EAGVAQSPRYKIIEKRQSVAFWCNPISGHATLYWYQQILGQGPKLLIQFQNNGVVDDSQLPKDRFSAERLKGVDSTLKIQPAKLEDSAVYLCASSFLTENYEQYFGPGTRLTVT.

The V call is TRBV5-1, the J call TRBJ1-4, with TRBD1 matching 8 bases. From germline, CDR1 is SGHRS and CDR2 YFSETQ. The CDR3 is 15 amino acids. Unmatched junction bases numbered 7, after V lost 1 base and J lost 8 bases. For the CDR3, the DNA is TGCGCCAGCAGCTTGCCGGACAGGGATGGAGAAAAACTGTTTTTT. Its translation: CASSLPDRDGEKLFF.

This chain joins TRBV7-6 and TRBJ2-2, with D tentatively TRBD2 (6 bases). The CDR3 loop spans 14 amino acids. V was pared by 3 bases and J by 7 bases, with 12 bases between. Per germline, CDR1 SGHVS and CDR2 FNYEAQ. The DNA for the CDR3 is TGTGCCAGCAGCTTCAGTTGGGAGGTCGGGGAGCTGTTTTTT. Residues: CASSFSWEVGELFF.

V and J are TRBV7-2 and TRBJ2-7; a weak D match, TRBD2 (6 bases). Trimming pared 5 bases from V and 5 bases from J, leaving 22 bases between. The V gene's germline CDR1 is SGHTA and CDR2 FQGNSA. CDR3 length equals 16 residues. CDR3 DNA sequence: TGTGCCAGCAGCCCGGGGCGACCGTGGAGGGCCAACGAGCAGTACTTC. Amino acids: CASSPGRPWRANEQYF.

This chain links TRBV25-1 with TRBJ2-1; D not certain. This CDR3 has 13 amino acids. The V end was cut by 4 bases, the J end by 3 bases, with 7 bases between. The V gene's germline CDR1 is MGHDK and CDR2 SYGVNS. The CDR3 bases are TGTGCCAGCAGTGTGGCTCTCTACAATGAGCAGTTCTTC. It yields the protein CASSVALYNEQFF.

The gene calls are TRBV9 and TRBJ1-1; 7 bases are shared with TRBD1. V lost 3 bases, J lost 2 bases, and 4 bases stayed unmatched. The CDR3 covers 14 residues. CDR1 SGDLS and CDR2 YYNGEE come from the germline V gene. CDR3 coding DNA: TGTGCCAGCAGCGCTCGACAGGGAAACACTGAAGCTTTCTTT. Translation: CASSARQGNTEAFF.

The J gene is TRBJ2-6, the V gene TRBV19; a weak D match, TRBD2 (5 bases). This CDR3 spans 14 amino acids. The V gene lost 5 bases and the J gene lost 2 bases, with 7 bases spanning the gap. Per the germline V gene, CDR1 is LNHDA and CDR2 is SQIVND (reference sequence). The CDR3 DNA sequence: TGTGCCAGTAGTGAGGGAGCTGGGGCCAACGTCCTGACTTTC. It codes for CASSEGAGANVLTF. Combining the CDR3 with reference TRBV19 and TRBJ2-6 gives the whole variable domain DGGITQSPKYLFRKEGQNVTLSCEQNLNHDAMYWYRQDPGQGLRLIYYSQIVNDFQKGDIAEGYSVSREKKESFPLTVTSAQKNPTAFYLCASSEGAGANVLTFGAGSRLTVL.